The clone carrying this T cell receptor beta chain was observed once. Its antigen is unidentified. Regarding treatment: roughly 20 received Ad26.COV2.S at low or high dose, single or two shots; a few received placebo; per-sample allocation not given. Day 63 after the first injection of vaccine or placebo was the sampling time. The germline V and J ends were trimmed by 2 bases and 1 base, with 18 bases remaining between them. Germline V gene data show CDR1 as SGHRS and CDR2 as YFSETQ. The CDR3 covers 17 residues. These data come from a study of Ad26.COV2.S vaccination and SARS-CoV-2 variants. General observations from the study: Vaccinees and placebo recipients showed similar non-spike TCR breadth.

Sequenced by immunoSEQ multiplex PCR; TCRdb stores in-frame clones only, minus some. The sample holds about 420,000 clones, roughly 88% seen once. The rearrangement links TRBV5-1 to TRBJ1-1; maybe TRBD1 (5 bases). Source: peripheral blood, taken in a trial of Ad26.COV2.S vaccine versus placebo. This receptor was taken from a person aged 18-60 years who received the Ad26.COV2.S COVID-19 vaccine or a placebo. In DNA form, the CDR3 reads TGCGCCAGCAGCTTCGGCCGGCAGGGCTACGCGAACACTGAAGCTTTCTTT. This gives the protein CASSFGRQGYANTEAFF.